The 31 T cell receptor beta chains reported below all come from one sample, sequenced in a study of prognosis after radiotherapy for stage I lung cancer. Multiplex PCR, run in two rounds, amplified TCR beta CDR3 from genomic DNA. Amplification during the initial PCR round employed primers specific to each TRBV and TRBJ gene. TCRdb redid the calling of the multiplex PCR reads with MiXCR, one entry per CDR3 protein. The table includes roughly 38,000 distinct CDR3 sequences, approximately 25% detected once. Sequenced material: PBMCs, taken before or after stereotactic body radiation therapy (not recorded which). All receptors derive from a donor of 50 years or more with non-small cell lung cancer.

This clonotype was seen at least ten times. The chain uses TRBV20-1 and TRBJ2-7; 14 nucleotides agree with TRBD2. Germline CDR1 DFQATT, CDR2 SNEGSKA (reference sequence). V was pared by 6 bases and J by 0 bases, with 16 bases of the junction left unmatched. The CDR3 has 19 residues. CDR3 sequence reads: CSAQKPGTSGRRISYEQYF. The CDR3 DNA reads TGCAGTGCCCAAAAACCTGGGACTAGCGGGAGAAGGATCTCCTACGAGCAGTACTTC.

Note on this clonotype: A read error may account for a junction end that differs from germline. V usage is TRBV5-1 and J usage is TRBJ2-7; D is uncertain. Germline loops: CDR1 SGHRS, CDR2 YFSETQ. The CDR3 sequence is 16 residues long. The CDR3 here is CARSLGWLRSCYEQYF. Written as DNA, the CDR3 is TGCGCCAGAAGCTTGGGGTGGCTCAGGAGCTGCTACGAGCAGTACTTC.

The J gene is TRBJ2-7, the V gene TRBV18, with D hard to call. Germline lookup yields CDR1 KGHSH and CDR2 LQKENI. The CDR3 has 15 residues. V gave up 4 bases and J gave up 9 bases, with 22 bases separating them. The CDR3 DNA reads TGTGCCAGCTCACTGCGACGGACGGAGAAGGTTGGGCAGTACTTC. As protein: CASSLRRTEKVGQYF.

This clonotype was seen ten or more times. The chain links TRBV7-8 to TRBJ1-3, with unresolved D. Per the germline V gene, CDR1 is SGHVS and CDR2 is FQNEAQ. V was clipped by 0 bases and J by 0 bases, with 9 bases between them. The CDR3 is 16 residues long. The CDR3 nucleotides read TGTGCCAGCAGCTTAGCGGCCGGCATCTCTGGAAACACCATATATTTT. This codes for CASSLAAGISGNTIYF.

This clonotype was observed many times. This chain uses TRBV3-1 with TRBJ1-2; 9 bases match TRBD1. Germline CDR1 is LGHDT and CDR2 is YNNKEL (reference sequence). Losses at the gene ends were 2 bases for V and 6 bases for J; bases not matched to a gene: 10. This CDR3 comprises 16 residues. The CDR3, as DNA: TGTGCCAGCAGCCAAACCCTCGGGACAGGGTTTAATGGCTACACCTTC. Translation: CASSQTLGTGFNGYTF.

This clonotype was seen many times. V usage is TRBV20-1 and J usage is TRBJ2-5; D perhaps matches TRBD2 (5 bases). V was pared by 6 bases and J by 4 bases, with 21 bases between. The germline V gene encodes CDR1 DFQATT and CDR2 SNEGSKA (reference sequence). This CDR3 is 15 amino acids long. CDR3 nucleotides: TGCAGTGCCAGCCCCTTACTAGGCCCCGTAGAGACCCAGTACTTC. As protein: CSASPLLGPVETQYF.

The sample holds many counts of this clonotype. This sequence joins TRBV11-2 and TRBJ2-1; the match to TRBD1 covers 8 bases. The V segment lost 3 bases and the J segment 5 bases; nucleotides outside the gene matches: 6. CDR1 and CDR2 from the germline V gene are SGHAT and FQNNGV. CDR3 length: 15 residues. CDR3 region: CASSFARGHDNEQFF. Written as DNA, the CDR3 is TGTGCCAGCAGCTTTGCCAGGGGGCACGACAATGAGCAGTTCTTC. The full variable domain, completed using reference TRBV11-2 and TRBJ2-1, is EAGVAQSPRYKIIEKRQSVAFWCNPISGHATLYWYQQILGQGPKLLIQFQNNGVVDDSQLPKDRFSAERLKGVDSTLKIQPAKLEDSAVYLCASSFARGHDNEQFFGPGTRLTVL.

This clonotype appeared many times. The chain uses TRBV24-1 and TRBJ2-2; 9 bases fit TRBD2. V lost 0 bases and J lost 4; bases outside the gene matches: 2. The V gene's germline CDR1 is KGHDR and CDR2 SFDVKD. This CDR3 comprises 16 residues. As DNA, the CDR3 is TGTGCCACCAGTGATTTGGCGGGGGGGCGCACCGGGGAGCTGTTTTTT. This sequence encodes CATSDLAGGRTGELFF.

As for this clonotype: A far bigger clonotype differs at one base, so this is likely a read error. This chain uses TRBV6-2 or TRBV6-3 with TRBJ1-1, with D perhaps TRBD1 (5 bases). Germline lookup yields CDR1 MNHEY and CDR2 SVGEGT. This CDR3 is 16 amino acids long. CDR3 sequence: CASDHSWGTMNNEAFF. DNA of the CDR3: TGTGCCAGTGATCACTCATGGGGGACGATGAACAATGAAGCTTTCTTT.

The chain couples TRBV20-1 to TRBJ1-2; D is perhaps TRBD1 (6 bases). Trimming removed 7 bases at V and 8 bases at J, with 17 bases between. CDR3 length: 12 residues. In germline, CDR1 is DFQATT, CDR2 SNEGSKA (reference sequence). As DNA, the CDR3 is TGCAGTGTTGGCGTTCAGCAGGGGGGCTACACCTTC. Its translation: CSVGVQQGGYTF.

This chain links TRBV12-3 or TRBV12-4 with TRBJ2-5, with TRBD2 identical over 7 bases. This CDR3 spans 13 amino acids. V gave up 2 bases and J gave up 5 bases; unmatched junction bases: 2. CDR3 coding DNA: TGTGCCAGCAGTTTACGGGGGGTCGAGACCCAGTACTTC. This encodes CASSLRGVETQYF.

The J gene is TRBJ2-7, the V gene TRBV5-5; 7 bases fit TRBD1. Trimming removed 2 bases from V and 0 bases from J; junction bases left unmatched: 14. This CDR3 contains 18 residues. CDR1 is SGHKS, CDR2 YYEKEE, per germline (reference sequence). CDR3 in DNA: TGTGCCAGCAGCTTTAGCACAGGGGTGTTAGGGCTCTCCTACGAGCAGTACTTC. Translated: CASSFSTGVLGLSYEQYF.

The chain links TRBV5-1 to TRBJ2-1, with unresolved D. The V gene's germline CDR1 is SGHRS and CDR2 YFSETQ. The CDR3 totals 12 residues. V was cut by 5 bases and J by 8 bases, with 11 bases left in between. The CDR3, as DNA: TGCGCCAGCAGTCAAAGTTTTGATGAGCAGTTCTTC. Its protein is CASSQSFDEQFF.

This clonotype was found many times. CDR3 amino acids: CASSWTGNYGYTF. The CDR3 DNA follows: TGTGCCAGCAGCTGGACAGGGAACTATGGCTACACCTTC. The V gene is TRBV5-6, the J gene TRBJ1-2; 8 bases map to TRBD1. The V gene end was trimmed by 3 bases and the J gene end by 2 bases; junction bases not matched to a gene: 0. The V gene's germline CDR1 is SGHDT and CDR2 YYEEEE. The CDR3 consists of 13 residues.

Ten or more counts support this clonotype. This chain connects TRBV3-1 to TRBJ2-1, with 7 bases lining up with TRBD1. From germline, CDR1 is LGHDT and CDR2 YNNKEL (reference sequence). This CDR3 spans 14 amino acids. V dropped 3 bases and J dropped 15; count of bases not matched to a gene: 14. CDR3 coding DNA: TGTGCCAGCAGCCATACCGACAGGGCTCTGTATTCGTTCTTC. This sequence encodes CASSHTDRALYSFF.

This clonotype was found many times. This rearrangement joins TRBV7-3 to TRBJ2-5, with 8 bases identical to TRBD1. J was trimmed by 5 bases and V by 4 bases; bases with no gene match: 9. Per the germline V gene, CDR1 is SGHTA and CDR2 is FQGTGA. This CDR3 has 15 amino acids. The CDR3 region is CASSSTRGRWETQYF. The CDR3 DNA is TGTGCCAGCAGCTCCACCAGGGGGCGGTGGGAGACCCAGTACTTC.

V gene TRBV6-1 combines with J gene TRBJ1-6; D is uncertain. The V and J ends lost 6 bases and 5 bases respectively, with 11 bases between them. The CDR3 is 14 residues long. Germline assignment: CDR1 MNHNS and CDR2 SASEGT. CDR3 sequence (DNA): TGTGCCAGCAGGACCTTCGGGAATAATTCACCCCTCCACTTT. This encodes CASRTFGNNSPLHF.

Of note for this clonotype: Because the CDR3 is missing its conserved closing phenylalanine or tryptophan, this is likely a read error. This chain joins TRBV12-3 or TRBV12-4 and TRBJ2-7; D is unresolved. The CDR3 has 15 residues. V lost 5 bases and J lost 1, with 15 bases in between. CDR3: CASSRADISSYEQYL. The DNA for the CDR3 is TGTGCCAGCAGTCGGGCCGACATATCATCCTACGAGCAGTACTTG.

Remarks on this clonotype: It may be a read error: a sequence one base away is much more abundant. The chain uses TRBV10-3 and TRBJ1-1, with a tentative D call TRBD1 (6 bases). The CDR3 is 13 residues long. From germline, CDR1 is ENHRY and CDR2 SYGVKD. V lost 6 bases, J lost 4 bases, and 12 bases lay in between. The CDR3 reads CAISQGKVTEAFF. DNA for the CDR3: TGTGCCATCAGCCAGGGGAAGGTCACTGAAGCTTTCTTT.

This clonotype was recorded at least ten times. The rearrangement uses TRBV4-1 and TRBJ2-7; 8 bases agree with TRBD2. The V segment lost 4 bases and the J segment 6 bases; nucleotides outside the gene matches: 11. Germline values: CDR1 MGHRA, CDR2 YSYEKL. The CDR3 consists of 15 residues. CDR3 sequence (DNA): TGCGCCAGCAGCCCAGCCCGGACTAGCTTAGGCGAGCAGTACTTC. This encodes CASSPARTSLGEQYF.

Details on this clonotype: A clone one base away is much larger, so this may be a read error. The chain couples TRBV29-1 to TRBJ1-4; 8 nucleotides agree with TRBD1. Trimming cost V 1 base and J 8 bases; bases outside gene matches: 12. CDR3 length equals 16 residues. Per the germline V gene, CDR1 is SQVTM and CDR2 is ANQGSEA. The DNA of the CDR3 is TGCAGCGTTGAAGGAGGTGTGGCAGGGGGCCTAGAAAAACTGTTTTTT. Residues: CSVEGGVAGGLEKLFF. Together with reference TRBV29-1 and TRBJ1-4, the CDR3 gives the full variable domain: SAVISQKPSRDICQRGTSLTIQCQVDSQVTMMFWYRQQPGQSLTLIATANQGSEATYESGFVIDKFPISRPNLTFSTLTVSNMSPEDSSIYLCSVEGGVAGGLEKLFFGSGTQLSVL.

This clonotype was seen at least ten times. The gene calls are TRBV20-1 and TRBJ2-7; D not certain. This CDR3 has 15 amino acids. Trimming took off 0 bases at V and 5 bases at J, with 17 bases between the two ends. In germline, CDR1 is DFQATT, CDR2 SNEGSKA (reference sequence). CDR3 region: CSARDPRGLLHEQYF. For the CDR3, the DNA is TGCAGTGCTAGAGATCCGCGTGGTCTTCTCCACGAGCAGTACTTC.

This clonotype was observed at least ten times. The V gene is TRBV11-2, the J gene TRBJ1-5; D unclear. V shed 3 bases and J shed 6 bases, with 9 bases lying between them. The CDR3 covers 13 residues. Per the germline V gene, CDR1 is SGHAT and CDR2 is FQNNGV. The CDR3 reads CASSFGSGQPQHF. The CDR3 DNA sequence: TGTGCCAGCAGCTTCGGGTCGGGTCAGCCCCAGCATTTT.

This clonotype was found many times. The chain combines TRBV2 with TRBJ1-1; tentative D call: TRBD1 (5 bases). This CDR3 is built from 14 residues. Germline lookup yields CDR1 SNHLY and CDR2 FYNNEI. Trimming removed 7 bases at V and 4 bases at J, with 16 bases between. CDR3 nucleotides: TGTGCCAGCATCCCCTGGGAGGGGAGCACTGAAGCTTTCTTT. This sequence encodes CASIPWEGSTEAFF. Combining the CDR3 with reference TRBV2 and TRBJ1-1 gives the whole variable domain EPEVTQTPSHQVTQMGQEVILRCVPISNHLYFYWYRQILGQKVEFLVSFYNNEISEKSEIFDDQFSVERPDGSNFTLKIRSTKLEDSAMYFCASIPWEGSTEAFFGQGTRLTVV.

At least ten counts were recorded for this clonotype. The DNA of the CDR3 is TGTGCCAGCAGCTTATTGGGGAGAAACGATGAGCAGTTCTTC. Translated, it gives CASSLLGRNDEQFF. This rearrangement joins TRBV11-2 to TRBJ2-1; tentatively, D is TRBD2 (5 bases). The V end was cut by 2 bases, the J end by 8 bases, with 13 bases between. Germline CDR1 and CDR2: SGHAT and FQNNGV. This CDR3 has 14 amino acids.

This chain links TRBV11-3 with TRBJ1-1; 9 bases fit TRBD1. The CDR3 is 18 residues long. Germline values: CDR1 SGHNT, CDR2 YENEEA. The trim removed 4 bases at V and 7 bases at J, leaving 19 bases unmatched. CDR3 nucleotides: TGTGCCAGCAGCTCCATCCAAACAGGGGGCGCGAAGTACGGTGAAGCTTTCTTT. Encoded protein: CASSSIQTGGAKYGEAFF.

This clonotype was seen many times. The rearrangement links TRBV7-3 to TRBJ2-3, with TRBD2 identical over 13 bases. In germline, CDR1 is SGHTA, CDR2 FQGTGA. The CDR3 covers 18 residues. After removal of 2 bases from V and 6 bases from J, the junction contained 11 bases not matched to a gene. In DNA, the CDR3 is TGTGCCAGCAGCTTAGGGAGGGTTGGGACTAGCGGGATCGATACGCAGTATTTT. Its translation is CASSLGRVGTSGIDTQYF. The full variable domain, with the rest looked up from reference TRBV7-3 and TRBJ2-3, is GAGVSQTPSNKVTEKGKYVELRCDPISGHTALYWYRQSLGQGPEFLIYFQGTGAADDSGLPNDRFFAVRPEGSVSTLKIQRTERGDSAVYLCASSLGRVGTSGIDTQYFGPGTRLTVL.

This clonotype was seen repeatedly, ten times or more. The chain carries TRBV28 and TRBJ2-7; no clear D gene. Germline loops: CDR1 MDHEN, CDR2 SYDVKM. CDR3 length equals 13 residues. Trimming removed 1 base from V and 2 bases from J, with 6 bases in between. CDR3 residues: CASSLYAAYEQYF. In DNA form, the CDR3 reads TGTGCCAGCAGTTTATATGCAGCCTACGAGCAGTACTTC.

This clonotype was recorded a few times. For the CDR3, the DNA is TGTGCCAGCTCACCGGCTGAGGGCCGGGAGACCCAGTACTTC. Translating gives CASSPAEGRETQYF. V is TRBV18 and J is TRBJ2-5; a weak D match, TRBD2 (5 bases). This CDR3 is 14 amino acids long. Trimming took 3 bases from V and 5 from J, leaving 13 bases between them. The germline V gene encodes CDR1 KGHSH and CDR2 LQKENI.

This clonotype was found many times. The chain recombines TRBV7-2 with TRBJ2-1; 14 nucleotides line up with TRBD2. This CDR3 is built from 16 residues. Germline V gene sequence: CDR1 SGHTA, CDR2 FQGNSA. Losses at the gene ends were 5 bases for V and 9 bases for J; bases not matched to a gene: 9. CDR3 sequence: CASSPPGLAGGSEQFF. DNA of the CDR3: TGTGCCAGCAGCCCTCCTGGACTAGCGGGGGGTAGTGAGCAGTTCTTC.

This clonotype has at least ten counts. This chain connects TRBV29-1 to TRBJ2-2, with TRBD2 as a possible D gene (6 bases). The V end was cut by 7 bases, the J end by 4 bases, with 10 bases between. In germline, CDR1 is SQVTM, CDR2 ANQGSEA. The CDR3 sequence is 12 residues long. CDR3 in amino acids: CSGWRATGELFF. The CDR3, as DNA: TGCAGCGGATGGAGGGCCACCGGGGAGCTGTTTTTT.